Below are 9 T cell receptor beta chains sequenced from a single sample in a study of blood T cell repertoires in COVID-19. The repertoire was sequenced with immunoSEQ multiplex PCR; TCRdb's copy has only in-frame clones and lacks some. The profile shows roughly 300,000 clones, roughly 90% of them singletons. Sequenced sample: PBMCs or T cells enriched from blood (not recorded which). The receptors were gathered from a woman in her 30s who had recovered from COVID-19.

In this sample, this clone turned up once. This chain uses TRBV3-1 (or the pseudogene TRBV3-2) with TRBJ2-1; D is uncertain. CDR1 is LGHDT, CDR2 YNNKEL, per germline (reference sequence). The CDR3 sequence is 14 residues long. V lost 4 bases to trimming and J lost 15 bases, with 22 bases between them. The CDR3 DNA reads TGTGCCAGCAGCCCCTGGCCACGGCGGCGTTTTGGGTTCTTC. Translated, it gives CASSPWPRRRFGFF.

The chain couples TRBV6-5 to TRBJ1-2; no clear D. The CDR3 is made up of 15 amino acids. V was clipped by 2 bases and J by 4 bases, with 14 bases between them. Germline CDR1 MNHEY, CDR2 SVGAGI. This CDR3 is CASSYGVGGTYGYTF. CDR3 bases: TGTGCCAGCAGTTACGGCGTTGGCGGAACCTATGGCTACACCTTC.

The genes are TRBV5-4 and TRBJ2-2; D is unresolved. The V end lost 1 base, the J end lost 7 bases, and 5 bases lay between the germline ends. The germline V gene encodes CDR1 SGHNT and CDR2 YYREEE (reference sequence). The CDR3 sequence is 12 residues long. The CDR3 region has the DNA TGTGCCAGCAGCTTGTCCGTCGGGGAGCTGTTTTTT. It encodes CASSLSVGELFF.

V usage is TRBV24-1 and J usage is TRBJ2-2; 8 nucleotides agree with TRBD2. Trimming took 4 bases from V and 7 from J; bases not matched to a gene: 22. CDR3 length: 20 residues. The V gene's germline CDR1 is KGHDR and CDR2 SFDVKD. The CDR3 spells CATSDRRGREDLPPGGELFF. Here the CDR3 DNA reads TGTGCCACCAGTGACAGGAGAGGGCGGGAGGACCTACCCCCTGGCGGGGAGCTGTTTTTT.

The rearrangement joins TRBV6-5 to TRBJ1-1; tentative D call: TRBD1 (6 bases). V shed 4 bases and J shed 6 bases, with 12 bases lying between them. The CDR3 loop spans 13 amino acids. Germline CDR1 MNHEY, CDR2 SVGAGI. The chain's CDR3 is CASSFDRSAEAFF. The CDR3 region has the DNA TGTGCCAGCAGTTTCGACAGGAGTGCTGAAGCTTTCTTT.

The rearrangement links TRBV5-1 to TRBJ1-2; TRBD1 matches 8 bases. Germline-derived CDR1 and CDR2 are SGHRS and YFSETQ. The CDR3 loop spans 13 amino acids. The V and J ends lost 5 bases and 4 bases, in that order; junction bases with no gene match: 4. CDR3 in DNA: TGCGCCAGCAGTAGGGACAGGAGCTATGGCTACACCTTC. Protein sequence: CASSRDRSYGYTF.

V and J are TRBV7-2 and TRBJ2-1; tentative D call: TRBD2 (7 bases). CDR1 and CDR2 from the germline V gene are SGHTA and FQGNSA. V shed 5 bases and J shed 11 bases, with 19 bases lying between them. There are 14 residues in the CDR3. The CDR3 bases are TGTGCCAGCAGCCCCGGGGGGCCCGGTGGGAAGCAGTTCTTC. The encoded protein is CASSPGGPGGKQFF.

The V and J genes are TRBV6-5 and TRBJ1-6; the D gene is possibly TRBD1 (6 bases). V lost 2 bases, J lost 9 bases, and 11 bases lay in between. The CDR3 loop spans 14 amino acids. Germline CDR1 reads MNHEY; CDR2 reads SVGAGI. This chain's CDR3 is CASSYAWTASPLHF. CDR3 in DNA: TGTGCCAGCAGTTACGCTTGGACAGCTTCACCCCTCCACTTT.

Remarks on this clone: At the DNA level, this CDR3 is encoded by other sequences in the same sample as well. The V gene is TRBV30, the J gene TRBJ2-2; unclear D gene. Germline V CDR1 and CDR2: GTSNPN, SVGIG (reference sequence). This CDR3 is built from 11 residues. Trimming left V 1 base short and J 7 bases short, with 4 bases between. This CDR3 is CAWSGSGELFF. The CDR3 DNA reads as TGTGCCTGGAGTGGGAGCGGGGAGCTGTTTTTT.